This T cell receptor beta chain is from a study of CD8+CD57+ T cells in acquired aplastic anemia. According to the study, genomic DNA was the template for TCR beta VDJ and CDR3 profiling. TCRdb fed the reads into MiXCR, producing one record per CDR3 protein. This sample has approximately 180,000 distinct CDR3 sequences, with less than 60% found just once. All sequencing subjects had displayed CD8+CD57+ cell expansion on flow cytometry. A few counts support this clonotype. Germline CDR1 and CDR2: SNHLY and FYNNEI. With 8 bases removed from V and 5 bases from J, the gap between germline ends came to 4 bases. The CDR3 has 10 residues.

The TCR sequence derives from a human donor with aplastic anemia. The chain carries TRBV2 and TRBJ2-1; D remains unclear. Input material: sorted CD4+, CD8+, or CD8+CD57+ T cells (not recorded which) from PBMCs. CDR3 amino acids: CASENNEQFF. The CDR3 coding sequence is TGTGCCAGCGAAAACAATGAGCAGTTCTTC.